This T cell receptor beta chain emerged from a study of T cell responses to AZD1222 COVID-19 vaccine. Comment on this clone: The antigen is unknown.

It was second doses at about 4 or about 12 weeks that were pooled. Clones were sequenced by immunoSEQ multiplex PCR, and TCRdb holds only the in-frame ones, with some missing. The top ten clones hold around 5% of a sample with around 120,000 clones, more than 85% of them seen once. From germline, CDR1 is SGHTA and CDR2 FQGNSA. V lost 0 bases and J 7 bases, leaving 10 bases between the germline ends. The CDR3 is 14 amino acids. The study, taken as a whole, reports: Only a handful of AZD1222 recipients, six or seven in all, had baseline seropositivity.

The sample in question was peripheral blood, obtained 28 days after the second AZD1222 dose. This receptor was obtained from an adult who received the AZD1222 COVID-19 vaccine. V gene TRBV7-2 combines with J gene TRBJ2-1; D is unresolved. The CDR3 is CASSLAGPNNEQFF. DNA of the CDR3: TGTGCCAGCAGCTTAGCGGGTCCTAATAATGAGCAGTTCTTC.